This T cell receptor (beta chain) appears in the sequencing data of a study of T cells in Graves' hyperthyroidism and ophthalmopathy. Ten or more counts support this clonotype. Using RNA transcripts as the source, TCR beta CDR3 regions were amplified. HTBI primers were used for first-round RT-PCR of the TCR CDR3. TCRdb redid the calling of the multiplex PCR reads with MiXCR, one entry per CDR3 protein. The data hold a few hundred thousand distinct CDR3 sequences, with roughly 15% observed a single time. Uncontrolled infection, other autoimmune disease, pregnancy or lactation disqualified patients from enrolment. Germline V CDR1 and CDR2: MNHEY, SMNVEV (reference sequence). Trimming pared 2 bases from V and 6 bases from J, leaving 17 bases between. The CDR3 is made up of 16 amino acids.

The receptor comes from a woman in her 40s with Graves' hyperthyroidism that later progressed to Graves' ophthalmopathy. Sequencing was performed on blood. V usage is TRBV27 and J usage is TRBJ2-1; tentative D call: TRBD2 (5 bases). CDR3 in DNA: TGTGCCAGCAGTTTAAGTGGGGTAGAACGGGGCAATGAGCAGTTCTTC. Translation: CASSLSGVERGNEQFF.